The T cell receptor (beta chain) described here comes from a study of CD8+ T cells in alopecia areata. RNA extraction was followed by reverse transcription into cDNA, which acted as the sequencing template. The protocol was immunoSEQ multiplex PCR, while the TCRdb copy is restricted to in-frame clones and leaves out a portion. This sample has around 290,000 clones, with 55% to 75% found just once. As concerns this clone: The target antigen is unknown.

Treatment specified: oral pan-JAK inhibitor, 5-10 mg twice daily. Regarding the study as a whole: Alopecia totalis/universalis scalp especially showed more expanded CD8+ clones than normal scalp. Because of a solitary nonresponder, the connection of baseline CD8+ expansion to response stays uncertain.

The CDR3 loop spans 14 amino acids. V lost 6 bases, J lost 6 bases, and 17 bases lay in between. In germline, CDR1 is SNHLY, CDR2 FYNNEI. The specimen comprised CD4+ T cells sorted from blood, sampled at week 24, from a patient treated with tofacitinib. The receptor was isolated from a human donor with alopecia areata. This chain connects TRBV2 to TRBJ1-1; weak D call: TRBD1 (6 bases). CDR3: CASRYSTGLPEAFF. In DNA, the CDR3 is TGTGCCAGCAGATACTCGACAGGCCTCCCTGAAGCTTTCTTT.